Here is one TCR beta chain with its context. Its cognate antigen is unknown. This entry comes from a study of CD8 T cells in Susac syndrome. General study results and limits: As acknowledged by the study, its TCR sequencing and HLA analysis included a relatively small number of individuals.

The CDR3 extends over 15 amino acids. Germline CDR1 and CDR2: MNHEY and SVGAGI. The ends were cut back, 5 bases at V and 8 bases at J, with 18 bases in the middle. In blood CD8+ and CD4+ T cells, TCR beta underwent sequencing. TEMRA cells were FACS-enriched, while CD8+ and CD4+ T cells were negatively isolated. An amount of RNA that ranged from roughly 0.45 to 1 ug was reverse transcribed with random hexamers. It was immunoSEQ multiplex PCR that amplified TCR beta CDR3 across 54 Vbeta and 13 Jbeta. A single record per CDR3 protein comes from TCRdb applying MiXCR to the immunoSEQ multiplex PCR reads. This sample has 130,000 or so distinct CDR3 sequences, with under 95% found just once.

The chain joins TRBV6-5 to TRBJ1-4, with D possibly matching TRBD1 (5 bases). The sample taken for sequencing was CD8+ T cells from PBMCs. The origin of this receptor is a human donor with multiple sclerosis. CDR3 protein: CASSPWVQGREKLFF. In nucleotides, the CDR3 is TGTGCCAGCAGTCCCTGGGTCCAGGGACGAGAAAAACTGTTTTTT.